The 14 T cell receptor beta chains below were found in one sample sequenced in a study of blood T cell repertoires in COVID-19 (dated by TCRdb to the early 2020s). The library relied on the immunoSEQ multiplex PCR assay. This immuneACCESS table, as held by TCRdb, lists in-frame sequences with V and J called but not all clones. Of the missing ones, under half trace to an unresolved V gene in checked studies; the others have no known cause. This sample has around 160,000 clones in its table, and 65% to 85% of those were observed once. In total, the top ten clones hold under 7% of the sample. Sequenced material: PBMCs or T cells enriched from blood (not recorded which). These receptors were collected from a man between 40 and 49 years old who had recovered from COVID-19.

The CDR3 sequence: CASRQVTGADTQYF. The CDR3 DNA sequence: TGCGCCAGCAGACAAGTGACGGGAGCAGATACGCAGTATTTT. The chain recombines TRBV5-1 with TRBJ2-3; D is perhaps TRBD2 (6 bases). V was trimmed by 5 bases and J by 4 bases, leaving 14 bases between them. The CDR3 consists of 14 residues. CDR1 is SGHRS, CDR2 YFSETQ, per germline.

CDR3 sequence: CASSSRQGPLYGYTF. For the CDR3, the DNA is TGTGCCAGCAGCTCCCGACAGGGCCCTCTCTATGGCTACACCTTC. The chain has TRBV5-5 and TRBJ1-2; TRBD1 matches 7 bases. Germline V CDR1 and CDR2: SGHKS, YYEKEE (reference sequence). CDR3 length: 15 amino acids. V was pared by 3 bases and J by 4 bases, with 9 bases of the junction left unmatched.

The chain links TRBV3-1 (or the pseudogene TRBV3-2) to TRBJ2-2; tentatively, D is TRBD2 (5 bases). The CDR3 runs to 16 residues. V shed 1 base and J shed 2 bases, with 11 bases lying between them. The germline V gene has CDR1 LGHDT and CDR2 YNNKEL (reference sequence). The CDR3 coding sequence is TGTGCCAGCAGCCAAGTGGAGGAGCGAAACACCGGGGAGCTGTTTTTT. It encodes CASSQVEERNTGELFF.

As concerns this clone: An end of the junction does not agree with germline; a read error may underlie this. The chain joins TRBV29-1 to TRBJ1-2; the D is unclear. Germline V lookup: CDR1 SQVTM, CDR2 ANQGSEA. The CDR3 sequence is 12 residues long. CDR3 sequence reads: CSAENSSGGYTF. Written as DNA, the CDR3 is TGCAGCGCTGAAAACAGCTCTGGTGGCTACACCTTC.

DNA for the CDR3: TGTGCCAGTAAAGATGGACAGGGACATTCACCCCTCCACTTT. It codes for CASKDGQGHSPLHF. The chain joins TRBV19 to TRBJ1-6; 8 positions match TRBD1. The CDR3 runs to 14 residues. CDR1 and CDR2 (germline): LNHDA, SQIVND (reference sequence). The junction had 7 bases not matched to a gene; V was cut back by 7 bases and J by 8 bases.

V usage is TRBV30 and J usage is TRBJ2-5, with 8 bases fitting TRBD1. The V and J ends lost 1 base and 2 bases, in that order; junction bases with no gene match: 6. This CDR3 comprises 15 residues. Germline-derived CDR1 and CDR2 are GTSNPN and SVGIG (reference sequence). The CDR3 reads CAWSEGQGPQETQYF. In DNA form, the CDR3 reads TGTGCCTGGAGTGAAGGACAGGGACCTCAAGAGACCCAGTACTTC.

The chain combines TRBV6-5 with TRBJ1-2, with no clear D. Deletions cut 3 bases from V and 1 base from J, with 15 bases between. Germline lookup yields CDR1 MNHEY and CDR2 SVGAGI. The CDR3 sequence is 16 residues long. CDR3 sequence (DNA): TGTGCCAGCAGTTATCGCCGCGGGCCTGTTAACTATGGCTACACCTTC. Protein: CASSYRRGPVNYGYTF.

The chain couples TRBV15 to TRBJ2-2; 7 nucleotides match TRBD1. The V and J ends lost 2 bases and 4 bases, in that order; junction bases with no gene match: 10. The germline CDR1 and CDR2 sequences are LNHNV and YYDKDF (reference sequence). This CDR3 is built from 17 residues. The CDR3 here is CATSRPQGYWGTGELFF. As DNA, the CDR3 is TGTGCCACCAGCAGACCACAGGGGTATTGGGGCACCGGGGAGCTGTTTTTT.

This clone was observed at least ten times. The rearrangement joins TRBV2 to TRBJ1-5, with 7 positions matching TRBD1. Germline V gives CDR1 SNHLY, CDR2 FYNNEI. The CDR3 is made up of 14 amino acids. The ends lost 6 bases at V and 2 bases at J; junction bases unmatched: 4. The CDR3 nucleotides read TGTGCCAGCAGCGGTGACAGGGGCAATCAGCCCCAGCATTTT. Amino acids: CASSGDRGNQPQHF.

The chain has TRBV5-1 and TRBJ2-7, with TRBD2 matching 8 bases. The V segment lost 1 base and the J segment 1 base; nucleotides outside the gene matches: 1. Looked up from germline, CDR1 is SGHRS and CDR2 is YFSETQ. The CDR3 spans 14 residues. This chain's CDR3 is CASSLTSGSYEQYF. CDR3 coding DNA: TGCGCCAGCAGCTTGACTAGCGGTTCCTACGAGCAGTACTTC.

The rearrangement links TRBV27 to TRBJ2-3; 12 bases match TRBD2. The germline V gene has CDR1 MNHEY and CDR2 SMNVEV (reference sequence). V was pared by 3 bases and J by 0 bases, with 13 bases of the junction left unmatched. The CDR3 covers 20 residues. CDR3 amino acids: CASSLAPGLAGGFSTDTQYF. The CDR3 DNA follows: TGTGCCAGCAGTTTGGCCCCGGGGCTAGCGGGGGGGTTTAGCACAGATACGCAGTATTTT.

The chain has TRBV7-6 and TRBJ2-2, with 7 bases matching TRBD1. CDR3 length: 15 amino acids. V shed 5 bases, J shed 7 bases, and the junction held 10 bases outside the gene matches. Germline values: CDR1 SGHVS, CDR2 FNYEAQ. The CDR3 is CASSPRNTGDGELFF. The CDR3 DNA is TGTGCCAGCAGCCCTAGGAACACAGGGGACGGGGAGCTGTTTTTT.

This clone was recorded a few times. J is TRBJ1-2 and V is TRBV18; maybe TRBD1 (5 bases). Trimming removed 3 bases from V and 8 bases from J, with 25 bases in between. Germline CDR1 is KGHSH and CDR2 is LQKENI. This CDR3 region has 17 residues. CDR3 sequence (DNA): TGTGCCAGCTCACCGCAGGCGCTTCAACAGGAATTAAAGGGCTACACCTTC. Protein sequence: CASSPQALQQELKGYTF.

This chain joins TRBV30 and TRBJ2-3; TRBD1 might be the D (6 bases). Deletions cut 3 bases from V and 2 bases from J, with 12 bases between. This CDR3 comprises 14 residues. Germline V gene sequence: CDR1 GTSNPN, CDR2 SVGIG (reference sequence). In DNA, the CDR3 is TGTGCCTGGAGCAGGACAGACCCCACAGATACGCAGTATTTT. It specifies CAWSRTDPTDTQYF.